The next 18 T cell receptor beta chains were all read from a single sample in a study of somatic mutations in cytotoxic T cells in rheumatoid arthritis. Method: immunoSEQ multiplex PCR; TCRdb's copy keeps in-frame clones and lacks some. This repertoire shows thousands of clones, 74% found once; its top ten account for around 15%. Sequencing used CD8+ T cells sorted from blood. These receptors all come from an adult with rheumatoid arthritis.

This sequence joins TRBV7-8 and TRBJ1-4, with 12 bases that match TRBD1. The CDR3 consists of 19 residues. From germline, CDR1 is SGHVS and CDR2 FQNEAQ. Trimming took 4 bases from V and 5 from J; bases not matched to a gene: 14. The CDR3 is CASSYIGDRGHPGNEKLFF. DNA of the CDR3: TGTGCCAGCAGCTACATCGGGGACAGGGGGCACCCGGGAAATGAAAAACTGTTTTTT.

This chain joins TRBV7-8 and TRBJ2-1; the match to TRBD2 covers 7 bases. Looked up from germline, CDR1 is SGHVS and CDR2 is FQNEAQ. CDR3 size: 16 residues. J lost 8 bases, V lost 2 bases, and 12 bases had no gene match. CDR3 nucleotide sequence: TGTGCCAGCAGCTTAAAGATGGCGGGAGCAGAACATGAGCAGTTCTTC. Translating gives CASSLKMAGAEHEQFF. The variable domain in full, with the rest retrieved from reference TRBV7-8 and TRBJ2-1, is GAGVSQSPRYKVAKRGQDVALRCDPISGHVSLFWYQQALGQGPEFLTYFQNEAQLDKSGLPSDRFFAERPEGSVSTLKIQRTQQEDSAVYLCASSLKMAGAEHEQFFGPGTRLTVL.

This clone appeared a few times. This chain uses TRBV2 with TRBJ2-7; 7 bases match TRBD2. Trimming at V came to 7 bases and at J to 5 bases, leaving 26 bases not matched to a gene. CDR3 length: 19 amino acids. CDR1 and CDR2 from the germline V gene are SNHLY and FYNNEI. In nucleotides, the CDR3 is TGTGCCAGCACCTACTCTCGGCGGAGCGGGAAAGGAATCCAGGACGAGCAGTACTTC. It specifies CASTYSRRSGKGIQDEQYF.

V usage is TRBV2 and J usage is TRBJ2-7; no clear D. Trimming took off 3 bases at V and 4 bases at J, with 1 base between the two ends. The CDR3 has 10 residues. The germline gives CDR1 SNHLY, CDR2 FYNNEI. CDR3 sequence: CASSDYEQYF. CDR3 coding DNA: TGTGCCAGCAGTGATTACGAGCAGTACTTC.

This chain uses TRBV27 with TRBJ2-1, with 8 bases fitting TRBD1. V was pared by 2 bases and J by 9 bases, with 12 bases of the junction left unmatched. CDR1 is MNHEY and CDR2 is SMNVEV in the germline V gene (reference sequence). This CDR3 has 16 amino acids. CDR3 bases: TGTGCCAGCAGTTTAGGCGGGACAGGTAATACTGGTGAGCAGTTCTTC. Amino acid sequence: CASSLGGTGNTGEQFF.

This clone has only a few counts. The J gene is TRBJ2-7, the V gene TRBV28; 11 bases match TRBD2. CDR1 MDHEN and CDR2 SYDVKM come from the germline V gene. V trimming: 7 bases; J trimming: 4 bases; junction bases outside the gene matches: 9. The CDR3 contains 15 residues. Here the CDR3 reads CASTSAGTSGYEQYF. CDR3 in DNA: TGTGCCAGCACTTCCGCCGGGACTAGCGGATACGAGCAGTACTTC.

The rearrangement links TRBV30 to TRBJ1-1; D not certain. The CDR3 loop spans 13 amino acids. Germline CDR1 GTSNPN, CDR2 SVGIG (reference sequence). The V gene lost 2 bases and the J gene lost 0 bases, with 7 bases spanning the gap. The CDR3 nucleotides are TGTGCCTGGAGTACGGGGATGAACACTGAAGCTTTCTTT. Translation gives CAWSTGMNTEAFF.

The gene calls are TRBV19 and TRBJ1-2, with 8 bases identical to TRBD1. V trimming: 3 bases; J trimming: 5 bases; junction bases outside the gene matches: 11. The CDR3 is 16 amino acids. Germline loops: CDR1 LNHDA, CDR2 SQIVND (reference sequence). The CDR3 DNA sequence: TGTGCCAGTAGTATCAGACAGGGGCACCCTAGTTATGGCTACACCTTC. This gives the protein CASSIRQGHPSYGYTF.

V and J are TRBV3-1 (or the pseudogene TRBV3-2) and TRBJ2-7; unclear D gene. Germline V gene data show CDR1 as LGHDT and CDR2 as YNNKEL (reference sequence). The V gene lost 9 bases and the J gene lost 3 bases, with 3 bases spanning the gap. The CDR3 sequence is 9 residues long. The DNA of the CDR3 is TGTGCCAGTAACTACGAGCAGTACTTC. Protein: CASNYEQYF.

The chain uses TRBV11-2 and TRBJ2-4, with TRBD1 matching 7 bases. The trim removed 0 bases at V and 6 bases at J, leaving 5 bases unmatched. Germline V gene sequence: CDR1 SGHAT, CDR2 FQNNGV. The length of the CDR3 is 15 residues. CDR3 DNA: TGTGCCAGCAGCTTAGATTTAGGGGGCTTAAACATTCAGTACTTC. Encoded protein: CASSLDLGGLNIQYF.

J is TRBJ1-6 and V is TRBV5-1; no clear D gene. The CDR3 spans 17 residues. Germline V gives CDR1 SGHRS, CDR2 YFSETQ. V was shortened by 0 bases and J by 0 bases, with 10 bases between the two germline ends. The DNA for the CDR3 is TGCGCCAGCAGCTTGGACCAACAGAGCTCCTATAATTCACCCCTCCACTTT. Translated: CASSLDQQSSYNSPLHF.

The chain carries TRBV5-5 and TRBJ1-5; unclear D gene. The V gene lost 6 bases and the J gene lost 2 bases, with 12 bases spanning the gap. Per germline, CDR1 SGHKS and CDR2 YYEKEE (reference sequence). The CDR3 loop spans 14 amino acids. CDR3 loop: CASTPGFGNQPQHF. In DNA form, the CDR3 reads TGTGCCAGCACCCCCGGGTTCGGCAATCAGCCCCAGCATTTT.

J is TRBJ2-1 and V is TRBV27; D might be TRBD1 (6 bases). The ends were cut back, 6 bases at V and 4 bases at J, with 16 bases in the middle. This CDR3 has 15 residues. CDR1 is MNHEY and CDR2 is SMNVEV in the germline V gene (reference sequence). CDR3 amino acids: CASSPWGTQYNEQFF. DNA of the CDR3: TGTGCCAGCAGCCCCTGGGGGACACAATACAATGAGCAGTTCTTC.

This clone was found a few times. The J gene is TRBJ2-7, the V gene TRBV4-3, with a weak D call TRBD2 (6 bases). CDR1 LGHNA and CDR2 YSLEER come from the germline V gene. V gave up 0 bases and J gave up 6 bases, with 15 bases separating them. The CDR3 contains 15 residues. As DNA, the CDR3 is TGCGCCAGCAGCCAAGATATAACTAGCCCCACCGAGCAGTACTTC. Translating gives CASSQDITSPTEQYF.

The sample holds a few counts of this clone. The rearrangement joins TRBV11-2 to TRBJ1-1; D not certain. Deletions cut 2 bases from V and 1 base from J, with 8 bases between. There are 14 residues in the CDR3. Per the germline V gene, CDR1 is SGHAT and CDR2 is FQNNGV. CDR3 amino acids: CASSLRDWNTEAFF. CDR3 bases: TGTGCCAGCAGCTTAAGAGACTGGAACACTGAAGCTTTCTTT.

This sequence joins TRBV11-2 and TRBJ2-1; TRBD2 matches 8 bases. CDR1 and CDR2 (germline): SGHAT, FQNNGV. Trimming took 8 bases from V and 9 from J; bases not matched to a gene: 15. This CDR3 is built from 15 residues. The CDR3 sequence is CASSLGSGGGLEQFF. CDR3 in DNA: TGTGCCAGCTCCTTGGGGAGCGGGGGAGGTCTTGAGCAGTTCTTC.

J is TRBJ2-5 and V is TRBV4-3; TRBD2 matches 15 bases. The CDR3 loop spans 15 amino acids. The V gene's germline CDR1 is LGHNA and CDR2 YSLEER. The J segment lost 5 bases and the V segment lost 4 bases, leaving 2 bases of the junction unmatched. In DNA form, the CDR3 reads TGCGCCAGCAGCCCCGGACTAGCGGGGGGGGAGACCCAGTACTTC. It encodes CASSPGLAGGETQYF.

V usage is TRBV9 and J usage is TRBJ2-7; 7 nucleotides match TRBD1. CDR3 length: 14 amino acids. Germline loops: CDR1 SGDLS, CDR2 YYNGEE. With 0 bases clipped from V and 2 bases from J, the junction kept 2 bases outside the gene matches. The CDR3 region is CASSVGDRAYEQYF. The CDR3, as DNA: TGTGCCAGCAGCGTAGGTGACAGGGCCTACGAGCAGTACTTC.